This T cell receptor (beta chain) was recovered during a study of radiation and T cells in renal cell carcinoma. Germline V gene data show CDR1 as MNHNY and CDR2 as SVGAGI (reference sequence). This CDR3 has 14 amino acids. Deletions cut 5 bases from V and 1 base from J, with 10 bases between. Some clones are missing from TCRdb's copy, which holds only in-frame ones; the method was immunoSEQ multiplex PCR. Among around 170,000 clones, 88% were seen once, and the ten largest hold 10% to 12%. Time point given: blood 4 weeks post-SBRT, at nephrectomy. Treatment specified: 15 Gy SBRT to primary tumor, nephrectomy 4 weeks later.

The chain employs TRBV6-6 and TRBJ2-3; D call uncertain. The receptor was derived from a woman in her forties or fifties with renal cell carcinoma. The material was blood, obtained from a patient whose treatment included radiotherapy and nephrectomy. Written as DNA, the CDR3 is TGTGCCAGCAGTGACCGACACGGCACAGATACGCAGTATTTT. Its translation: CASSDRHGTDTQYF.